A selection of T cell receptor beta chains follows, all from one sample in a study of OX40 agonist ivuxolimab in advanced cancers. TCRdb's copy holds only in-frame clones and misses some; the assay was immunoSEQ multiplex PCR. The sample has around 61,000 clones, about four fifths seen once. This specimen was CD4+ or CD8+ T cells sorted from blood, taken in a trial of the OX40 agonist ivuxolimab. The receptors stem from an adult with an advanced solid tumor such as melanoma, head and neck, liver or kidney cancer. Both conserved end residues are part of each CDR3. A D gene is named only where the DNA matches it firmly. Only some rows state a clone size, as once, few, many or a class for expanded clones.

J	D	size	length	V	DNA	CDR3
TRBJ1-6	NA	NA	15	TRBV7-3	TGTGCCAGCAGTTTAGGGAGCTCCTATAATTCACCCCTCCACTTT	CASSLGSSYNSPLHF
TRBJ1-5	NA	NA	16	TRBV5-5	TGTGCCAGCAGCTTGGTTGGCGGGGAAGGGCCTCAGCCCCAGCATTTT	CASSLVGGEGPQPQHF
TRBJ1-5	TRBD1	NA	16	TRBV5-1	TGCGCCAGCAGCTACGACTTCCGGGACAGAAATCAGCCCCAGCATTTT	CASSYDFRDRNQPQHF
TRBJ1-1	NA	NA	11	TRBV5-1	TGCGCCAGCAGCTTGGGGGGTGAAGCTTTCTTT	CASSLGGEAFF
TRBJ2-7	TRBD2	NA	16	TRBV19	TGTGCCAGTAGTTTCCGGACTAGCGGGAGGGGGTACGAGCAGTACTTC	CASSFRTSGRGYEQYF
TRBJ1-1	NA	NA	12	TRBV18	TGTGCCAGCTCACAAGACCACACTGAAGCTTTCTTT	CASSQDHTEAFF
TRBJ1-5	NA	NA	14	TRBV19	TGTGCCAGTAGCCCAGCAGGGGAGAATCAGCCCCAGCATTTT	CASSPAGENQPQHF
TRBJ2-3	TRBD1	NA	15	TRBV19	TGTGCCAGTAGTTCGGCAGGGGGCATCACAGATACGCAGTATTTT	CASSSAGGITDTQYF
TRBJ1-1	TRBD1	NA	16	TRBV11-1	TGTGCCAGCAGCTCGGGTACAGGGGGCTGGGACACTGAAGCTTTCTTT	CASSSGTGGWDTEAFF
TRBJ1-4	NA	NA	17	TRBV4-1	TGCGCCAGCAGCCAAGTAATCACATCTGCAACTAATGAAAAACTGTTTTTT	CASSQVITSATNEKLFF
TRBJ2-3	TRBD2	NA	15	TRBV4-2	TGTGCCAGCACCCAAGAGGCGGGAGGTCCAGATACGCAGTATTTT	CASTQEAGGPDTQYF
TRBJ2-6	NA	NA	18	TRBV7-2	TGTGCCAGCAGCGCTATACCCGGGCTTCGCACTGGGGCCAACGTCCTGACTTTC	CASSAIPGLRTGANVLTF
TRBJ2-1	NA	NA	15	TRBV11-1	TGTGCCAGCAGCTTTCTGGAGGGCTCCTACAATGAGCAGTTCTTC	CASSFLEGSYNEQFF
TRBJ1-1	NA	NA	16	TRBV19	TGTGCCAGTAGTATCCTCGGGGTTTCGGGGAACACTGAAGCTTTCTTT	CASSILGVSGNTEAFF
TRBJ1-2	NA	NA	13	TRBV5-1	TGCGCCAGCAGCTTGGACAGTGACTATGGCTACACCTTC	CASSLDSDYGYTF
TRBJ2-7	TRBD2	NA	15	TRBV6-5	TGTGCCAGCAGGGCAACTAGCGGGGGGACCTACGAGCAGTACTTC	CASRATSGGTYEQYF
TRBJ2-7	NA	NA	12	TRBV28	TGTGCCAGCTCGGTACTAGACTACGAGCAGTACTTC	CASSVLDYEQYF
TRBJ2-3	TRBD2	NA	16	TRBV18	TGTGCCAGCTCACCGGAGCTAGCGGGGGCCGCAGATACGCAGTATTTT	CASSPELAGAADTQYF
TRBJ2-3	NA	NA	15	TRBV7-3	TGTGCCAGCAGCTCCGGGGCCCCGGGCACAGATACGCAGTATTTT	CASSSGAPGTDTQYF
TRBJ1-1	NA	NA	13	TRBV7-3	TGTGCCAGCAGCGGGCAGCCTAACACTGAAGCTTTCTTT	CASSGQPNTEAFF
TRBJ1-2	TRBD1	once	15	TRBV6-5	TGTGCCAGCAGTTACTCCCGGGACAGCCCTCTAGGATACACCTTC	CASSYSRDSPLGYTF
TRBJ1-1	TRBD1	NA	14	TRBV5-8	TGTGCCAGCAAGTATGTAGGGGGCAACGTTGAAGCTTTCTTT	CASKYVGGNVEAFF
TRBJ1-1	NA	NA	15	TRBV19	TGTGCCAGTAGTATATTGGCGTCTGGGGGCACTGAAGCTTTCTTT	CASSILASGGTEAFF
TRBJ1-5	NA	once	13	TRBV6-4	TGTGCCAGCAGTGAATTTGTAAATCAGCCCCAGCATTTT	CASSEFVNQPQHF
TRBJ2-3	TRBD1	NA	18	TRBV4-3	TGCGCCAGCAGCCGAACAGGGGCCTCCCTATTCTCCACAGATACGCAGTATTTT	CASSRTGASLFSTDTQYF
TRBJ1-5	NA	NA	16	TRBV2	TGTGCCAGCAGTGAAAACGTAAGACGGTTCAATCAGCCCCAGCATTTT	CASSENVRRFNQPQHF
TRBJ1-2	NA	NA	15	TRBV23-1	TGCGCCAGCAGTTTGATGGGGATTAGGGCATATGGCTACACCTTC	CASSLMGIRAYGYTF
TRBJ1-1	NA	NA	15	TRBV6-5	TGTGCCAGCAGCCCCGCCCGCGGGGGGCGAACTGAAGCTTTCTTT	CASSPARGGRTEAFF
TRBJ1-1	NA	medium-sized	14	TRBV11-3	TGTGCCAGCAGCTTAGATCTGGGGGGGATTGAAGCTTTCTTT	CASSLDLGGIEAFF
TRBJ2-7	NA	NA	11	TRBV6-5	TGTGCCAGCAGATTGGGCGGCGAGCAGTACTTC	CASRLGGEQYF
TRBJ1-2	TRBD1	NA	16	TRBV6-1	TGTGCCAGCAGTGCCGTACATGAAACAGGGGGCAGTGGCTACACCTTC	CASSAVHETGGSGYTF
TRBJ2-5	TRBD2	NA	16	TRBV19	TGTGCCAGTAGTATACTGCCTAGCGGGGGATACGAGACCCAGTACTTC	CASSILPSGGYETQYF
TRBJ2-3	TRBD2	NA	15	TRBV5-4	TGTGCCAGCAGCTTACTAGCGGGGGGGCCTCCTACGCAGTATTTT	CASSLLAGGPPTQYF
TRBJ2-2	NA	NA	11	TRBV7-8	TGTGCCAGCAGCTTAGGTCCGGAGCTGTTTTTT	CASSLGPELFF
TRBJ2-3	TRBD2	NA	19	TRBV9	TGTGCCAGCAGCCCAGGGACTAGCGGGGGATTTACCCGGGCAGATACGCAGTATTTT	CASSPGTSGGFTRADTQYF
TRBJ1-6	TRBD1	NA	15	TRBV6-1	TGTGCCAGCCTACTGACAGGGGCCCGGGGTTCACCCCTCCACTTT	CASLLTGARGSPLHF
TRBJ2-7	NA	NA	15	TRBV4-3	TGCGCCAGCAGCCAAGAATGGGGGATCAGTAGCGAGCAGTACTTC	CASSQEWGISSEQYF
TRBJ1-2	NA	NA	15	TRBV5-8	TGTGCCAGCAGCCCACAGGCCGGATTTAACTATGGCTACACCTTC	CASSPQAGFNYGYTF
TRBJ2-7	NA	once	14	TRBV4-2	TGTGCCAGCAGCTTGGGCGGGACAACCTACGAGCAGTACTTC	CASSLGGTTYEQYF
TRBJ1-1	NA	once	15	TRBV7-2	TGTGCCAGCAGCTTAATTGACGGGGCATGGACTGAAGCTTTCTTT	CASSLIDGAWTEAFF
TRBJ1-2	TRBD1	NA	13	TRBV4-1	TGCGCCAGCAGCCAACGGACAGGGGTTGGCTACACCTTC	CASSQRTGVGYTF